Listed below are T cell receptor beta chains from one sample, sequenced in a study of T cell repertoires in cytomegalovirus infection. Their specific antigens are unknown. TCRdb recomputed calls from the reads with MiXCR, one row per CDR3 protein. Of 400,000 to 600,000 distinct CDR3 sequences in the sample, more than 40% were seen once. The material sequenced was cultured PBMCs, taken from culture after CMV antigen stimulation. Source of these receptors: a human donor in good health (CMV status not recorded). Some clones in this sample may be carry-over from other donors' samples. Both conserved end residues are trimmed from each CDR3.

ASNRGNISPLH	TRBV12-3/TRBV12-4	TRBJ1-6
ATSKSGTGGLVGNQPQH	TRBV6-1	TRBJ1-5
ASSENRVTYEQY	TRBV2	TRBJ2-7
ASSVDGTPSYNSPLH	TRBV7-8	TRBJ1-6
ASSPSEYYT	TRBV7-6	TRBJ1-2
ATTRGRLDNEQF	TRBV7-2	TRBJ2-1
ASSTGGISWPQH	TRBV6-2/TRBV6-3	TRBJ1-5
ASSLSPHTEAF	TRBV12-3/TRBV12-4	TRBJ1-1
ASSPSTANYGYT	TRBV12-3/TRBV12-4	TRBJ1-2
ASTPGDVPY	TRBV11-2	TRBJ2-5
ASYTGRGDTEAF	TRBV10-3	TRBJ1-1
ASYTGVNTEAF	TRBV6-1	TRBJ1-1
ASAPDRDDQPQH	TRBV2	TRBJ1-5
SALRGWASYEQY	TRBV20-1	TRBJ2-7